This T cell receptor (beta chain) comes out of a study of OX40 agonist ivuxolimab in advanced cancers. Broader study findings: The study found among the lowest clonal expansion in partial responders at 0.1-3.0 mg/kg.

The CDR3 totals 12 residues. V was pared by 5 bases and J by 6 bases, with 10 bases between. Per germline, CDR1 MNHEY and CDR2 SVGAGI. Note on this clone: The antigen is unknown.

At baseline, cycle 4 day 1, and cycle 7 day 1, blood was sampled. The protocol was immunoSEQ multiplex PCR, while the TCRdb copy is restricted to in-frame clones and leaves out a portion. The table shows some 100,000 clones, with 85% to 95% occurring only once. Here the sequenced sample was CD4+ or CD8+ T cells sorted from blood, taken in a trial of the OX40 agonist ivuxolimab. The gene calls are TRBV6-5 and TRBJ1-2; D is perhaps TRBD1 (5 bases). The clonotype was recovered from an adult with an advanced solid tumor such as melanoma, head and neck, liver or kidney cancer. The CDR3 here is CASSSRQHGYTF. CDR3 bases: TGTGCCAGCAGTAGTAGACAGCATGGCTACACCTTC.